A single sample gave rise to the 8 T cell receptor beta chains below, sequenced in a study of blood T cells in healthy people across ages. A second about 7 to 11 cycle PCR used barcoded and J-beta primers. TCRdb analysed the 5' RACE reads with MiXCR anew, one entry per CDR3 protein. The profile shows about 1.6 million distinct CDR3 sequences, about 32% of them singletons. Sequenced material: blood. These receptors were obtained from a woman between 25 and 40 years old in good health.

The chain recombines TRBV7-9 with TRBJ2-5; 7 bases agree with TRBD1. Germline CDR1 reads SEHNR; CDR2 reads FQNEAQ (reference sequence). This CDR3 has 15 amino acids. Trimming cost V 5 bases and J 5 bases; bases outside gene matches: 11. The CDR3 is CASSPRQGGLETQYF. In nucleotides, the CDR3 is TGTGCCAGCAGCCCAAGACAGGGCGGTTTGGAGACCCAGTACTTC.

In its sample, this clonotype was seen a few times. DNA of the CDR3: TGTGCCAGTACCCCCCCCGGGGCAAAGGGAAACACTGAAGCTTTCTTT. Protein product: CASTPPGAKGNTEAFF. V usage is TRBV19 and J usage is TRBJ1-1; tentative D call: TRBD1 (5 bases). V lost 7 bases to trimming and J lost 2 bases, with 20 bases between them. Germline V CDR1 and CDR2: LNHDA, SQIVND (reference sequence). The CDR3 runs 16 residues.

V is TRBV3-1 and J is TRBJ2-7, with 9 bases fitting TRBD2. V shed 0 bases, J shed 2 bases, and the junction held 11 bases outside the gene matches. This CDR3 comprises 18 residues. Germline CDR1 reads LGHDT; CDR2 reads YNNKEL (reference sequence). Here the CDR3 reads CASSQEGTAGGPTYEQYF. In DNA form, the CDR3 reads TGTGCCAGCAGCCAAGAAGGGACAGCGGGAGGCCCTACCTACGAGCAGTACTTC.

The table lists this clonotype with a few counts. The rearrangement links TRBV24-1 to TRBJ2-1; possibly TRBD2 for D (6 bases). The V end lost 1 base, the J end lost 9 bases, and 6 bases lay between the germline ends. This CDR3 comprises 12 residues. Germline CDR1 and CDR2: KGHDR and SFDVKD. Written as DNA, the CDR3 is TGTGCCACCAGTGATTTCGGGAGTGAGCAGTTCTTC. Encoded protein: CATSDFGSEQFF.

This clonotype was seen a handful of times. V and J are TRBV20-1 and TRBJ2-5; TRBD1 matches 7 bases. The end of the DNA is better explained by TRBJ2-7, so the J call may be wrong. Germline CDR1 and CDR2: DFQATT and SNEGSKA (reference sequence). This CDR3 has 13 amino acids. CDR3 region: CSASDRVAGEQYF. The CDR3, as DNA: TGCAGTGCTAGTGACAGGGTTGCGGGCGAGCAGTACTTC.

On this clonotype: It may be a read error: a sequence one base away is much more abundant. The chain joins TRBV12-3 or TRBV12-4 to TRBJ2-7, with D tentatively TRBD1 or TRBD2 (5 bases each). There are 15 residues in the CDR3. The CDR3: CASSLSRGEGYKQYF. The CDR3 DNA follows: TGTGCCAGCAGTTTATCTCGAGGGGAAGGCTACAAGCAGTACTTC.

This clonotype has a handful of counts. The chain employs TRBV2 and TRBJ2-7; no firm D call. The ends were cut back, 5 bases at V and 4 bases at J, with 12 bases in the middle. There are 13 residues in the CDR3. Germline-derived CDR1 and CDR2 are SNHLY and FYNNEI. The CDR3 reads CASSNRAVYEQYF. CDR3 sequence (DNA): TGTGCCAGCAGTAACCGGGCCGTATACGAGCAGTACTTC.

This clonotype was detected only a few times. This chain's CDR3 is CASRTEYNQPQHF. The CDR3 nucleotides read TGTGCCAGCAGGACAGAATATAATCAGCCCCAGCATTTT. The chain links TRBV2 to TRBJ1-5, with a weak D call TRBD1 (5 bases). CDR1 and CDR2 (germline): SNHLY, FYNNEI. V was trimmed by 6 bases and J by 4 bases, leaving 10 bases between them. The CDR3 is 13 residues long.